This entry describes one TCR beta chain. The antigen this receptor binds is unknown. Within one base of it there is no much larger clone, and no base qualities were kept. The data were obtained in a study of blood T cell repertoires in COVID-19 (TCRdb year 2020). About the study as a whole: Samples covering the acute and convalescent phases of COVID-19 were provided by collaborators in the United States, Italy and Spain. Where HLA class I and class II types were available, the types were taken from metadata supplied by the sample provider, not from assay-based typing. The prospective study material was composed of cDNA or gDNA derived from T cells, B-cell-depleted T cells, or PBMCs. The dataset comprised deeply sampled blood TCRbeta repertoires from subjects exposed to, actively infected with, or recovered from COVID-19. Sample metadata almost always included a de-identified subject ID, COVID-19 status, age in years and sex. The repertoires were released in a freely available public database meant as a resource for research on the immune response to SARS-CoV-2. The samples were drawn from the first 160 participants of the ongoing ImmuneRACE study and from some 1,300 subjects provided by 6 global collaborators. What the study reported, not specific to this receptor: The quantity of clinical and demographic metadata differed by source and by participant and was supplied without curation.

There are 15 amino acids in the CDR3, from cysteine to phenylalanine inclusive. Of the read, only the CDR3 DNA is kept; its 45 bases are in frame from base 1. For this chain, trimming is 6 bases at the V end and 2 bases at the J end, and the number of junction bases without a gene match is 8. CDR1 MRHNA and CDR2 SNTAGT were looked up in the germline V gene. TCRbeta CDR3 regions were amplified from genomic DNA using the immunoSEQ Assay, a bias-controlled multiplex PCR. In the source study's methods: The number of nucleated cells in each sample was estimated from the amplification of reference gene primers within the assay. To quantify the absolute abundance of each unique TCRbeta CDR3 rearrangement, sequence reads were collapsed and filtered. For each sample, productive Simpson clonality was calculated as the square root of Simpson's diversity index across productive rearrangements. TCRdb stores this immuneACCESS table with in-frame sequences only. Part of the clones is absent; in the studies checked, under half of the shortfall reflects unresolved V genes, and no reason is known for the rest. Clone size and V and J calls were adopted from that table, with D and trimming inferred from the DNA. In this sample the table shows about 360,000 clones, around 87% of which occur a single time. The ten largest make up over 2.5% of the sample.

Whole blood was collected in K2EDTA tubes by collaborating institutions according to the institutions' own protocols. Collaborator samples were shipped for TCRbeta analysis as frozen whole blood, isolated PBMCs, or DNA extracted from either sample type. This sequence was found in a human donor in a cohort sampled during active COVID-19. The sequence links TRBV6-4 to TRBJ2-5; the junction holds 8 bases that match TRBD1. Material: peripheral blood. The CDR3 is CASSAGTGEQETQYF. The base sequence is TGTGCCAGCAGCGCCGGGACAGGAGAACAAGAGACCCAGTACTTC.